The clone carrying this T cell receptor beta chain was recorded many times. Per germline, CDR1 MNHEY and CDR2 SMNVEV (reference sequence). V lost 6 bases, J lost 7 bases, and 13 bases lay in between. The CDR3 consists of 14 residues. This record belongs to a study of blood T cells in healthy people across ages. A second PCR of 7 to 11 cycles used a sample-barcoded 5' primer and a J-beta primer mix. One entry per CDR3 protein results from TCRdb running MiXCR on the 5' RACE reads. This sample has approximately 900,000 distinct CDR3 sequences, with 29% found just once. Separately, the same data were catalogued under a study of T cells of mothers and their children. That report notes: Sample barcodes and 2-4 random nucleotides came from the second PCR's M1S primer.

The sequencing input was blood. The rearrangement joins TRBV27 to TRBJ1-6, with D unclear. The origin of this receptor is a woman between 40 and 50 years old in good health. CDR3 sequence (DNA): TGTGCCAGCAGATTGGATCTCCCCAATTCACCCCTCCACTTT. Translation gives CASRLDLPNSPLHF.